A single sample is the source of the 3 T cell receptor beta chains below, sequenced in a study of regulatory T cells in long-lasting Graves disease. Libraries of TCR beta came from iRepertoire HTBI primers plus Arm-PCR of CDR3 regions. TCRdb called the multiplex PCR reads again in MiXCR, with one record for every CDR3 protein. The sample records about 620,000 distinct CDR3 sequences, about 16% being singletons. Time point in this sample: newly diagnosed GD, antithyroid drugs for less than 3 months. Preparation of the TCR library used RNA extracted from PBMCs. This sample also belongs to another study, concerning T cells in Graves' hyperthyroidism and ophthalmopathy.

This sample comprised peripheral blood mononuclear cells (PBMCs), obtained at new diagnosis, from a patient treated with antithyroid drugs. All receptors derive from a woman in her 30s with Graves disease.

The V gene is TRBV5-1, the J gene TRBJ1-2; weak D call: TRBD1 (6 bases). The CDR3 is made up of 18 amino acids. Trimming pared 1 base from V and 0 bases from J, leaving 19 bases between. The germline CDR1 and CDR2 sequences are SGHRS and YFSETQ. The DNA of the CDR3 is TGCGCCAGCAGCTTGTCTCAGGGGCCGAGGATGGCTAACTATGGCTACACCTTC. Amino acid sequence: CASSLSQGPRMANYGYTF. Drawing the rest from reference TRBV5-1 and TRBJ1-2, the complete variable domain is KAGVTQTPRYLIKTRGQQVTLSCSPISGHRSVSWYQQTPGQGLQFLFEYFSETQRNKGNFPGRFSGRQFSNSRSEMNVSTLELGDSALYLCASSLSQGPRMANYGYTFGSGTRLTVV.

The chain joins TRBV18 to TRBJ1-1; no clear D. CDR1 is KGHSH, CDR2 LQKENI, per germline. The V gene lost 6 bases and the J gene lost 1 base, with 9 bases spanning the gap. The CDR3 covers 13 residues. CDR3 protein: CASSPTRNTEAFF. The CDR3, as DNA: TGTGCCAGCTCGCCGACAAGGAACACTGAAGCTTTCTTT. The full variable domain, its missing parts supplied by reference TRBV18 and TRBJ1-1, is NAGVMQNPRHLVRRRGQEARLRCSPMKGHSHVYWYRQLPEEGLKFMVYLQKENIIDESGMPKERFSAEFPKEGPSILRIQQVVRGDSAAYFCASSPTRNTEAFFGQGTRLTVV.

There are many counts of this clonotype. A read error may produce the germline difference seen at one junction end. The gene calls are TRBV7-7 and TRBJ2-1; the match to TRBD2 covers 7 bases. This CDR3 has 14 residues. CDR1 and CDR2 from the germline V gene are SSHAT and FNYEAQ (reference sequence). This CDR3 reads CASSLVLAASEQFF. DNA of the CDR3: TGTGCTAGCAGCTTAGTTCTAGCGGCCTCAGAGCAGTTCTTC.